Shown below are 10 T cell receptor beta chains from a single sample sequenced in a study of cytomegalovirus exposure and HLA in healthy donors. Data came from immunoSEQ multiplex PCR; TCRdb stores just in-frame clones and leaves some out. This repertoire shows around 34,000 clones, 85% to 95% found once; its top ten account for more than 2.5%. Sequences were obtained from PBMCs. All receptors come from a man aged 18 to 29 in good health and CMV-seronegative.

This clone was recorded once. The chain couples TRBV27 to TRBJ2-7; TRBD2 might be the D (5 bases). V was shortened by 6 bases and J by 0 bases, with 24 bases between the two germline ends. The germline CDR1 and CDR2 sequences are MNHEY and SMNVEV (reference sequence). There are 18 residues in the CDR3. The CDR3 DNA reads as TGTGCCAGCAGCTTCCGGAATTCCCGGGATCTGAGCTCCTACGAGCAGTACTTC. Translation gives CASSFRNSRDLSSYEQYF.

The DNA for the CDR3 is TGTGCCAGCAGTTCGACAGGAAATAGAAACACCATATATTTT. Translation: CASSSTGNRNTIYF. V and J are TRBV6-5 and TRBJ1-3; D possibly corresponds to TRBD1 (6 bases). CDR1 MNHEY and CDR2 SVGAGI come from the germline V gene. The CDR3 has 14 residues. V lost 4 bases to trimming and J lost 5 bases, with 12 bases between them.

This chain uses TRBV27 with TRBJ2-7, with unresolved D. The CDR3 is 12 amino acids. Germline V gives CDR1 MNHEY, CDR2 SMNVEV (reference sequence). Trimming pared 4 bases from V and 7 bases from J, leaving 11 bases between. The chain's CDR3 is CASSSRAREQYF. The CDR3 region has the DNA TGTGCCAGCAGTTCGCGAGCCAGGGAGCAGTACTTC.

The rearrangement joins TRBV15 to TRBJ2-6, with 11 nucleotides matching TRBD1. The junction had 7 bases not matched to a gene; V was cut back by 0 bases and J by 0 bases. This CDR3 region has 20 residues. Germline V gene sequence: CDR1 LNHNV, CDR2 YYDKDF (reference sequence). The CDR3 sequence is CATSRDGLGTGGSGANVLTF. CDR3 DNA: TGTGCCACCAGCAGAGATGGTCTCGGGACAGGGGGCTCTGGGGCCAACGTCCTGACTTTC. The full variable domain, rest sourced from reference TRBV15 and TRBJ2-6, is DAMVIQNPRYQVTQFGKPVTLSCSQTLNHNVMYWYQQKSSQAPKLLFHYYDKDFNNEADTPDNFQSRRPNTSFCFLDIRSPGLGDTAMYLCATSRDGLGTGGSGANVLTFGAGSRLTVL.

The chain employs TRBV5-5 and TRBJ2-7, with D maybe TRBD2 (5 bases). CDR1 and CDR2 (germline): SGHKS, YYEKEE (reference sequence). Trimming stripped 4 bases from V and 0 bases from J, with 11 bases between. The CDR3 is made up of 14 amino acids. CDR3 region: CASSTDFFSYEQYF. The CDR3 DNA follows: TGTGCCAGCAGCACGGACTTCTTCTCCTACGAGCAGTACTTC.

This chain uses TRBV7-9 with TRBJ2-2, with 8 positions matching TRBD1. This CDR3 comprises 16 residues. Germline V gives CDR1 SEHNR, CDR2 FQNEAQ (reference sequence). V shed 5 bases, J shed 7 bases, and the junction held 12 bases outside the gene matches. In DNA, the CDR3 is TGTGCCAGCAGCCAAACCGTCGACAGGGGCGACGGGGAGCTGTTTTTT. This encodes CASSQTVDRGDGELFF.

This chain uses TRBV12-1 with TRBJ2-7; the D call of TRBD2 is as the table states it, not checked on the DNA. TRBV12-1 is reported as a pseudogene. The CDR3 totals 13 residues. DNA of the CDR3: TGTGCCAGCAGCGAGACTAGCGGGACAGAGCAGTACTTC. This sequence encodes CASSETSGTEQYF.

CDR3 sequence reads: CASSLGQGLTEAFF. The CDR3 DNA sequence: TGTGCCAGCAGCTTAGGGCAGGGCCTCACTGAAGCTTTCTTT. The chain joins TRBV7-9 to TRBJ1-1, with D perhaps matching TRBD1 (5 bases). The germline CDR1 and CDR2 sequences are SEHNR and FQNEAQ (reference sequence). CDR3 length: 14 amino acids. Trimming shortened V by 1 base and J by 4 bases, and 10 bases separated the two germline ends. Based on the CDR3 plus reference TRBV7-9 and TRBJ1-1, the full variable domain is DTGVSQNPRHKITKRGQNVTFRCDPISEHNRLYWYRQTLGQGPEFLTYFQNEAQLEKSRLLSDRFSAERPKGSFSTLEIQRTEQGDSAMYLCASSLGQGLTEAFFGQGTRLTVV.

The V call is TRBV30, the J call TRBJ1-5, with no clear D. CDR3 length: 12 amino acids. Looked up from germline, CDR1 is GTSNPN and CDR2 is SVGIG (reference sequence). Deletions cut 3 bases from V and 7 bases from J, with 10 bases between. CDR3 region: CAWSPPGQPQHF. The CDR3 nucleotides read TGTGCCTGGAGCCCACCGGGGCAGCCCCAGCATTTT.

This sequence joins TRBV6-1 and TRBJ1-6; D perhaps matches TRBD1 (5 bases). CDR1 is MNHNS, CDR2 SASEGT, per germline. This CDR3 comprises 13 residues. Trimming left V 0 bases short and J 10 bases short, with 7 bases between. In DNA, the CDR3 is TGTGCCAGCAGTGAAGCTAGGGGATCACCCCTCCACTTT. Its translation: CASSEARGSPLHF.